The rows below give T cell receptor beta chains drawn from one sample of a study of shared clonotypes between healthy human individuals. The assay was immunoSEQ multiplex PCR, and TCRdb's table has in-frame clones only and misses some. The sample has 2 million to 2.5 million clones; over 85% are singletons. Sequenced sample: naive CD4+ T cells from PBMCs. Receptors originate from a man younger than 35 in good health. Some clones in this sample may be carry-over from other donors' samples. Each CDR3 is given with its conserved first and last residue. The D gene is left open where the match is weak. Size tells how often a clone was seen (once, few, many) or the class of an expanded clone, and some rows leave it out.

D	size	J	V	DNA	CDR3
.	.	TRBJ2-1	TRBV5-1	TGCGCCAGCAGCTTCTTACCCCTTGGTGAGAGGGGGACCAATGAGCAGTTCTTC	CASSFLPLGERGTNEQFF
.	.	TRBJ2-4	TRBV2	TGTGCCAGCAGTGAGAGAGTAAGCAGGCAAAACATTCAGTACTTC	CASSERVSRQNIQYF
.	few	TRBJ1-1	TRBV27	TGTGCCAGCATGTCCCGTTGGAGCACTGAAGCTTTCTTT	CASMSRWSTEAFF
.	once	TRBJ2-5	TRBV28	TGTGCCAGCAGTTATCTAACCCCTTATTACAGGGACGTGCGAGAGACCCAGTACTTC	CASSYLTPYYRDVRETQYF
TRBD1	once	TRBJ2-7	TRBV5-1	TGCGCCAGCAGCTTGGGACAGGGAGCAATCGAGCAGTACTTC	CASSLGQGAIEQYF
TRBD2	.	TRBJ2-5	TRBV11-2	TGTGCCAGCAGCTTTTACGGGAGGGGCTGGGGAGAACAAGAGACCCAGTACTTC	CASSFYGRGWGEQETQYF
TRBD2	.	TRBJ2-2	TRBV7-8	TGTGCCAGCAGCCCCCGGCCTAGCGGGGTGCCCGGGGAGCTGTTTTTT	CASSPRPSGVPGELFF
TRBD1	.	TRBJ2-7	TRBV28	TGTGCCAGCAGTTCTCTCCCAGGGGGTGCCAGTTTCTACGAGCAGTACTTC	CASSSLPGGASFYEQYF
TRBD2	.	TRBJ2-3	TRBV30	TGTGCCTGGAGTGTATCCAGCGGGAGATACACAGATACGCAGTATTTT	CAWSVSSGRYTDTQYF
TRBD1	.	TRBJ2-3	TRBV7-2	TGTGCCAGCAGCCCTGGACAGGGGGCAACGGATACGCAGTATTTT	CASSPGQGATDTQYF
.	few	TRBJ1-5	TRBV5-1	TGCGCCAGCATCTCCGTAGATCAGCCCCAGCATTTT	CASISVDQPQHF
.	.	TRBJ2-7	TRBV5-1	TGCGCCAGCAGCTGGGAAGACAGACTCTCCTACGAGCAGTACTTC	CASSWEDRLSYEQYF
.	.	TRBJ1-5	TRBV7-2	TGTGCCAGCAGCTTAGCGCTAAGAACTGGGGGCATCCAGCCCCAGCATTTT	CASSLALRTGGIQPQHF
TRBD2	.	TRBJ2-2	TRBV2	TGTGCCGGGGGAAGCACTAGCGTGAGACACACCGGGGAGCTGTTTTTT	CAGGSTSVRHTGELFF
.	.	TRBJ1-4	TRBV6-1	TGTGCCAGCAGTGAACAGGGCAGAGTTGAAAAACTGTTTTTT	CASSEQGRVEKLFF
.	once	TRBJ2-2	TRBV6-5	TGTGCCAGCAGCCGCGACTGGGCGGACACCGGGGAGCTGTTTTTT	CASSRDWADTGELFF
.	.	TRBJ2-3	TRBV20-1	TGCAGTTCTATAAAAGATACGCAGTATTTT	CSSIKDTQYF
.	.	TRBJ2-5	TRBV14	TGTGCCAGCAGCCAAGGGATGGGTGAGACCCAGTACTTC	CASSQGMGETQYF
.	.	TRBJ1-5	TRBV7-2	TGTGCCAGCAGCTGGGGACCCGGGGGCACCCCGTCGGGGGACCAGCCCCAGCATTTT	CASSWGPGGTPSGDQPQHF
.	.	TRBJ2-1	TRBV28	TGTGCCAGCAGTTTCCGGGACATATTAGGTGAGCAGTTCTTC	CASSFRDILGEQFF
.	.	TRBJ1-1	TRBV6-6	TGTGCCAGCAGTCCGGTTGGGGGTCAAGCGAACACTGAAGCTTTCTTT	CASSPVGGQANTEAFF
.	.	TRBJ2-7	TRBV19	TGTGCCAGTAGTAGGTTTCTAGCGACTACCTACGAGCAGTACTTC	CASSRFLATTYEQYF
.	.	TRBJ2-3	TRBV7-2	TGTGCCAGCAGCTCCGGGACTGCTGGGGGGACAGATACGCAGTATTTT	CASSSGTAGGTDTQYF
TRBD1	.	TRBJ1-5	TRBV7-8	TGTGCCAGCAGCTCCCGTTTAGGGGGCAATCAAAAGCCCCAGCATTTT	CASSSRLGGNQKPQHF
.	.	TRBJ1-1	TRBV10-3	TGTGCCATCAGTGGAAGAATGGGGGCGGGCACTGAAGCTTTCTTT	CAISGRMGAGTEAFF
TRBD1	few	TRBJ1-1	TRBV6-1	TGTGCCAGTAGAGGACAGGGGTCCACTGAAGCTTTCTTT	CASRGQGSTEAFF
.	.	TRBJ1-1	TRBV2	TGTGCCAGCAGTGGGGCTGGGAACACTGAAGCTTTCTTT	CASSGAGNTEAFF
.	.	TRBJ2-5	TRBV7-2	TGTGCCAGCAGCTTATCGAATCAAGAGACCCAGTACTTC	CASSLSNQETQYF
.	.	TRBJ2-5	TRBV15	TGTGCCACCAGCAGAGGTCTGAGGGACTCAACCCAGTACTTC	CATSRGLRDSTQYF